Following are 26 T cell receptor beta chains from one sample sequenced in a study of regulatory T cells in long-lasting Graves disease. Combining iRepertoire HTBI primers with Arm-PCR of CDR3 regions, the authors built TCR beta libraries. TCRdb redid the calling of the multiplex PCR reads with MiXCR, one entry per CDR3 protein. The profile shows 600,000 to 800,000 distinct CDR3 sequences, 25% to 30% of them singletons. Time point here: persistent/refractory GD, antithyroid drugs over 5 years with positive TRAb. Isolated PBMC RNA provided the starting material for the TCR library. This material consisted of peripheral blood mononuclear cells (PBMCs), taken when the disease was refractory, from a patient treated with antithyroid drugs. All receptors come from a female donor with Graves disease.

Comment on this clonotype: The junction does not match germline at one end; this may be a read error. This chain connects TRBV25-1 to TRBJ1-1, with 8 bases lining up with TRBD1. This CDR3 has 14 amino acids. Per germline, CDR1 MGHDK and CDR2 SYGVNS. DNA for the CDR3: TGTGTCAGCACCGGGACAGGAGAAGGGTCTGAAGCTTTCTTT. It codes for CVSTGTGEGSEAFF.

The rearrangement uses TRBV5-1 and TRBJ2-7; D is possibly TRBD1 or TRBD2 (5 bases each). Germline-derived CDR1 and CDR2 are SGHRS and YFSETQ. This CDR3 is built from 16 residues. The ends were cut back, 4 bases at V and 1 base at J, with 18 bases in the middle. CDR3 coding DNA: TGCGCCAGCAGCACCGTTTATGGGACCACGTCCTACGAGCAGTACTTC. Amino acid sequence: CASSTVYGTTSYEQYF. Filled out from reference TRBV5-1 and TRBJ2-7, the complete variable domain reads KAGVTQTPRYLIKTRGQQVTLSCSPISGHRSVSWYQQTPGQGLQFLFEYFSETQRNKGNFPGRFSGRQFSNSRSEMNVSTLELGDSALYLCASSTVYGTTSYEQYFGPGTRLTVT.

The chain employs TRBV15 and TRBJ1-1, with a possible D match to TRBD1 (5 bases). This CDR3 is built from 16 residues. Deletions cut 3 bases from V and 4 bases from J, with 18 bases between. Germline CDR1 reads LNHNV; CDR2 reads YYDKDF (reference sequence). This chain's CDR3 is CATSSPPTAGSTEAFF. CDR3 bases: TGTGCCACCAGCAGTCCCCCGACAGCCGGGAGCACTGAAGCTTTCTTT. Filled out from reference TRBV15 and TRBJ1-1, the complete variable domain reads DAMVIQNPRYQVTQFGKPVTLSCSQTLNHNVMYWYQQKSSQAPKLLFHYYDKDFNNEADTPDNFQSRRPNTSFCFLDIRSPGLGDTAMYLCATSSPPTAGSTEAFFGQGTRLTVV.

This clonotype was seen only a few times. This chain uses TRBV12-5 with TRBJ1-1; no firm D call. The CDR3 covers 15 residues. Germline values: CDR1 LGHNT, CDR2 FRNRAP. V gave up 1 base and J gave up 1 base, with 10 bases separating them. CDR3 in DNA: TGTGCTAGTGGTTTGGATCGGCAGTGGAACACTGAAGCTTTCTTT. It encodes CASGLDRQWNTEAFF.

This chain uses TRBV28 with TRBJ1-2; D not resolved. CDR3 length: 12 residues. CDR1 and CDR2 from the germline V gene are MDHEN and SYDVKM. The V and J ends lost 9 bases and 8 bases respectively, with 16 bases between them. CDR3: CASSNPPRGYTF. The CDR3 nucleotides read TGTGCCAGTTCTAACCCCCCCCGAGGCTACACCTTC.

The rearrangement uses TRBV2 and TRBJ2-5, with 14 bases aligning to TRBD2. The end of the DNA is better explained by TRBJ2-1, so the J call may be wrong. Germline values: CDR1 SNHLY, CDR2 FYNNEI. The CDR3 has 15 residues. For the CDR3, the DNA is TGTGCCAGCAGGCGACTAGCGGGAGGGATGGATGAGCAGTTCTTC. Residues: CASRRLAGGMDEQFF.

This clonotype was picked up many times. This sequence joins TRBV28 and TRBJ1-1, with TRBD1 matching over 8 bases. Germline CDR1 is MDHEN and CDR2 is SYDVKM. The CDR3 has 14 amino acids. The V and J ends lost 5 bases and 4 bases, in that order; junction bases with no gene match: 6. The CDR3 region is CASSPLTGVTEAFF. The CDR3 DNA follows: TGTGCCAGCAGTCCCCTGACAGGGGTCACTGAAGCTTTCTTT.

Worth noting for this clonotype: One end of the junction fails to match germline, which may point to a read error. The CDR3 protein is CASSLSPGVLQGLF. CDR3 in DNA: TGCGCCAGCAGCTTGTCCCCGGGGGTCCTGCAGGGCCTCTTC. The chain has TRBV5-1 and TRBJ1-2, with D possibly being TRBD1 (5 bases). CDR1 and CDR2 (germline): SGHRS, YFSETQ. This CDR3 comprises 14 residues.

The chain carries TRBV11-2 and TRBJ2-4; tentative D call: TRBD2 (6 bases). Germline CDR1 reads SGHAT; CDR2 reads FQNNGV. This CDR3 has 16 residues. Trimming removed 4 bases at V and 6 bases at J, with 19 bases between. CDR3 coding DNA: TGTGCCAGCAGCTCTCGGAGGGCCGGTTATATAAACATTCAGTACTTC. Translating it yields CASSSRRAGYINIQYF.

This clonotype came up many times. V is TRBV6-1 and J is TRBJ2-7, with 7 bases that match TRBD2. Germline V gives CDR1 MNHNS, CDR2 SASEGT. The junction had 10 bases not matched to a gene; V was cut back by 2 bases and J by 6 bases. This CDR3 is 15 amino acids long. The CDR3 DNA reads TGTGCCAGCAGTGAACGGCGCGGGAGAGCTGGCGAGCAGTACTTC. This gives the protein CASSERRGRAGEQYF.

The V and J genes are TRBV6-1 and TRBJ2-2; a possible D gene is TRBD1 (5 bases). This CDR3 is 16 amino acids long. Germline values: CDR1 MNHNS, CDR2 SASEGT. V lost 8 bases and J lost 0, with 16 bases in between. The CDR3 bases are TGTGCCAGCTCAACAACCACAGGAGCGAACACCGGGGAGCTGTTTTTT. Translation gives CASSTTTGANTGELFF.

This clonotype came up many times. The chain combines TRBV12-3 or TRBV12-4 with TRBJ1-2; the match to TRBD1 covers 8 bases. Trimming removed 6 bases from V and 8 bases from J; junction bases left unmatched: 8. The CDR3 length is 13 residues. The CDR3 reads CASRDRGAEGYTF. The CDR3 bases are TGTGCCAGCAGAGACAGGGGAGCCGAGGGCTACACCTTC.

This chain connects TRBV11-1 to TRBJ1-1, with D hard to call. CDR3 size: 14 residues. Germline loops: CDR1 SGHAT, CDR2 FQDESV (reference sequence). V shed 5 bases and J shed 5 bases, with 15 bases lying between them. CDR3 sequence (DNA): TGTGCCAGCAGCCCCGATCTGTGGGAGACTGAAGCTTTCTTT. Translated, it gives CASSPDLWETEAFF.

The table lists this clonotype with many counts. V usage is TRBV28 and J usage is TRBJ1-3; maybe TRBD1 (5 bases). The V gene's germline CDR1 is MDHEN and CDR2 SYDVKM. CDR3 size: 15 residues. Trimming shortened V by 8 bases and J by 4 bases, and 18 bases separated the two germline ends. The CDR3 protein is CASLAGILSGNTIYF. The CDR3 nucleotides are TGTGCCAGCCTTGCAGGGATCCTCTCCGGAAACACCATATATTTT.

The rearrangement links TRBV7-9 to TRBJ1-1, with D perhaps matching TRBD1 (5 bases). The CDR3 spans 14 residues. Germline CDR1 SEHNR, CDR2 FQNEAQ (reference sequence). V was cut by 9 bases and J by 5 bases, with 19 bases left in between. The CDR3 is CASLRRGGETEAFF. In nucleotides, the CDR3 is TGTGCCAGTCTTAGACGGGGGGGAGAGACTGAAGCTTTCTTT.

At least ten counts were recorded for this clonotype. The rearrangement links TRBV28 to TRBJ2-7, with 7 bases that match TRBD2. After removal of 6 bases from V and 2 bases from J, the junction contained 7 bases not matched to a gene. CDR1 MDHEN and CDR2 SYDVKM come from the germline V gene. The CDR3 loop spans 14 amino acids. As DNA, the CDR3 is TGTGCCAGCAGCCTAAGCGGGGATACCTACGAGCAGTACTTC. This gives the protein CASSLSGDTYEQYF.

The chain employs TRBV6-1 and TRBJ1-2; D might be TRBD1 (6 bases). Germline V CDR1 and CDR2: MNHNS, SASEGT. The CDR3 is 14 residues long. Trimming took off 7 bases at V and 2 bases at J, with 14 bases between the two ends. The CDR3 nucleotides read TGTGCCAGCATTCCGAGCAGGGGAAACTATGGCTACACCTTC. It is translated as CASIPSRGNYGYTF.

This chain joins TRBV15 and TRBJ2-7; no definite D call. CDR3 length equals 14 residues. V was shortened by 1 base and J by 3 bases, with 10 bases between the two germline ends. The germline V gene encodes CDR1 LNHNV and CDR2 YYDKDF (reference sequence). The chain's CDR3 is CATSRGGTNYEQYF. The CDR3 DNA reads as TGTGCCACCAGCAGAGGTGGCACTAACTACGAGCAGTACTTC. The whole variable domain, filled in from reference TRBV15 and TRBJ2-7, reads DAMVIQNPRYQVTQFGKPVTLSCSQTLNHNVMYWYQQKSSQAPKLLFHYYDKDFNNEADTPDNFQSRRPNTSFCFLDIRSPGLGDTAMYLCATSRGGTNYEQYFGPGTRLTVT.

This clonotype was found a few times. The CDR3 loop reads CASNRMVNTEAFF. CDR3 DNA sequence: TGTGCCAGCAACCGGATGGTGAACACTGAAGCTTTCTTT. The V and J genes are TRBV5-5 and TRBJ1-1; unclear D gene. The length of the CDR3 is 13 residues. V was shortened by 6 bases and J by 0 bases, with 9 bases between the two germline ends. Germline CDR1 reads SGHKS; CDR2 reads YYEKEE (reference sequence).

This clonotype was seen a few times. The rearrangement uses TRBV29-1 and TRBJ2-5; either TRBD1 or TRBD2 may supply D (5 bases each). Looked up from germline, CDR1 is SQVTM and CDR2 is ANQGSEA. Trimming removed 0 bases at V and 1 base at J, with 15 bases between. This CDR3 has 16 amino acids. Here the CDR3 DNA reads TGCAGCGTTGAAGATCTAGGGACCCTCTTCCAAGAGACCCAGTACTTC. Encoded protein: CSVEDLGTLFQETQYF.

This clonotype was recorded a few times. The V and J genes are TRBV6-2 or TRBV6-3 and TRBJ1-3; no clear D. V was pared by 5 bases and J by 0 bases, with 14 bases between. Germline loops: CDR1 MNHEY, CDR2 SVGEGT. The CDR3 runs to 16 residues. CDR3 nucleotide sequence: TGTGCCAGCAGTGTACAAGGACGGATCTCTGGAAACACCATATATTTT. Its translation is CASSVQGRISGNTIYF.

V usage is TRBV2 and J usage is TRBJ2-3; 8 bases line up with TRBD2. Germline V CDR1 and CDR2: SNHLY, FYNNEI. The CDR3 loop spans 15 amino acids. Losses at the gene ends were 5 bases for V and 3 bases for J; bases not matched to a gene: 7. CDR3 nucleotide sequence: TGTGCCAGCAGTACTAGCGGATTTTCGACAGATACGCAGTATTTT. This sequence encodes CASSTSGFSTDTQYF.

The table lists this clonotype with many counts. J is TRBJ1-4 and V is TRBV28, with 7 bases aligning to TRBD1. J lost 6 bases, V lost 4 bases, and 5 bases had no gene match. The CDR3 is made up of 14 amino acids. Per germline, CDR1 MDHEN and CDR2 SYDVKM. The CDR3: CASSSLGTDEKLFF. CDR3 nucleotides: TGTGCCAGCAGTTCCCTTGGGACAGATGAAAAACTGTTTTTT.

The V call is TRBV11-2, the J call TRBJ1-1; 9 nucleotides match TRBD1. With V trimmed by 1 base and J by 1 base, 4 bases remained unmatched. Per germline, CDR1 SGHAT and CDR2 FQNNGV. The CDR3 has 16 residues. The CDR3 coding sequence is TGTGCCAGCAGCTTAGGAAGACAGGGGGGGAACACTGAAGCTTTCTTT. Its translation is CASSLGRQGGNTEAFF.

This clonotype was observed many times. This CDR3 reads CASSLGSSGYEQYF. DNA for the CDR3: TGTGCCAGCAGCCTTGGGTCTAGCGGCTACGAGCAGTACTTC. V gene TRBV28 combines with J gene TRBJ2-7, with TRBD2 matching over 7 bases. The germline V gene encodes CDR1 MDHEN and CDR2 SYDVKM. J was trimmed by 3 bases and V by 6 bases; bases with no gene match: 8. This CDR3 is 14 amino acids long.

This clonotype has more than one count but fewer than ten. The chain carries TRBV29-1 and TRBJ2-7; D is perhaps TRBD2 (6 bases). Trimming pared 6 bases from V and 6 bases from J, leaving 12 bases between. The CDR3 covers 11 residues. The germline CDR1 and CDR2 sequences are SQVTM and ANQGSEA. CDR3 residues: CSVALGGEQYF. CDR3 sequence (DNA): TGCAGCGTGGCTTTGGGGGGCGAGCAGTACTTC.